The 4 T cell receptor beta chains listed next were all sequenced from one sample in a study of identical twins (dated by TCRdb to between 2015 and 2016). Library preparation was by 5' RACE. The listed sequencing device is Illumina HiSeq 2000. TCRdb trimmed public reads at Q25 via fastp, called clones via MiXCR and kept in-frame beta chains. Entries are consolidated by CDR3 protein sequence, retaining the most common genes and DNA. The sample data list roughly 200,000 distinct CDR3 sequences, and roughly 7.5% of these were observed just once. More than 1.5% of the sample is taken by the ten largest. This sample also appeared in a second study, on yellow fever vaccine responses in identical twins.

The sequencing sample was made of memory (CD45RO+) T cells sorted from blood. The cell subset or site label for this specimen denotes: CD45RO+ enriched T cells. All receptors come from a woman aged 18-29 years in good health.

This clonotype was seen ten or more times. V usage is TRBV27 and J usage is TRBJ2-1; 7 nucleotides match TRBD1. CDR1 and CDR2 (germline): MNHEY, SMNVEV (reference sequence). The CDR3 is 15 amino acids. After removal of 3 bases from V and 3 bases from J, the junction contained 5 bases not matched to a gene. The CDR3 DNA follows: TGTGCCAGCAGTTTTTATTCAGGGGGCTACAATGAGCAGTTCTTC. Its protein product is CASSFYSGGYNEQFF.

This clonotype was recorded at least ten times. V usage is TRBV7-9 and J usage is TRBJ2-7; TRBD1 or TRBD2 may be the D gene (7 bases each). This CDR3 has 17 residues. Germline CDR1 reads SEHNR; CDR2 reads FQNEAQ (reference sequence). V lost 4 bases to trimming and J lost 6 bases, with 25 bases between them. CDR3: CASSYNPRGQGGFEQYF. The CDR3 DNA reads TGTGCCAGCAGCTACAACCCGAGAGGGCAGGGGGGGTTCGAGCAGTACTTC.

This clonotype was observed a few times. This chain connects TRBV5-1 to TRBJ2-2; D is possibly TRBD1 or TRBD2 (5 bases each). Germline assignment: CDR1 SGHRS and CDR2 YFSETQ. The ends were cut back, 4 bases at V and 4 bases at J, with 14 bases in the middle. The CDR3 length is 15 residues. In DNA, the CDR3 is TGCGCCAGCAGCCTCCGGGACGGCTCCACCGGGGAGCTGTTTTTT. It translates to CASSLRDGSTGELFF.

This clonotype was recorded many times. The CDR3 reads CASSQDIGQANVLRRDTQYF. CDR3 sequence (DNA): TGTGCCAGCAGCCAAGATATCGGGCAGGCAAATGTCCTTAGGAGAGATACGCAGTATTTT. This chain uses TRBV14 with TRBJ2-3; D is uncertain. Looked up from germline, CDR1 is SGHDN and CDR2 is FVKESK. Trimming removed 0 bases at V and 5 bases at J, with 27 bases between. The CDR3 has 20 residues.